The TCR beta chain under discussion was sequenced for a study of cytomegalovirus exposure and HLA in healthy donors. Comment on this clone: Its antigen is undetermined.

Study-wide points: Using the classifier, cytomegalovirus status was reportedly diagnosed with high specificity and sensitivity.

These donors, healthy bone marrow donors, were studied. Primers included in the PCR were 60 Vbeta and 13 Jbeta primers. Assay used: immunoSEQ multiplex PCR; TCRdb lists only in-frame clones, some missing. The sample includes under 200,000 clones, approximately 82% seen only once; the top ten take about 6%. The sequence derives from a middle-aged man in good health and CMV-seropositive. Material for sequencing was PBMCs.

The CDR3 nucleotides are TGTGCCAGCAGCTTTACACAGCGGTCTAGCACAGATACGCAGTATTTT. Its translation is CASSFTQRSSTDTQYF. The chain carries TRBV11-2 and TRBJ2-3; tentative D call: TRBD2 (5 bases). The CDR3 has 16 amino acids. The germline CDR1 and CDR2 sequences are SGHAT and FQNNGV. V lost 3 bases, J lost 0 bases, and 13 bases lay in between.